The clone carrying this T cell receptor beta chain was seen just once. Antigen: not known. This CDR3 region has 14 residues. V shed 5 bases, J shed 1 base, and the junction held 5 bases outside the gene matches. Germline assignment: CDR1 SGHAT and CDR2 FQNNGV. This entry comes from a study of shared clonotypes between healthy human individuals. Points from the study as a whole: Between a handful of donors, naive CD4 clonotypes were shared at a level of about 5%. Generation probabilities of non-shared clonotypes were lower (relative to those shared by all four donors). Rarefaction exposed incomplete sorted-subset sequencing despite large depth.

Generated by immunoSEQ multiplex PCR, the TCRdb table keeps only in-frame clones and is missing some. The repertoire includes roughly 1 million clones, around 78% of them detected once, and under 0.6% sits in the top ten. The sequencing sample was made of memory CD4+ T cells from PBMCs. Subset of the sample: CD45RA-negative fraction. The receptor was derived from a man between 18 and 35 years old in good health. Some clones in this sample may be carry-over from other donors' samples. This chain connects TRBV11-2 to TRBJ2-7; 7 positions agree with TRBD1. CDR3 nucleotide sequence: TGTGCCAGCAGCGGTTGGGACAGATCCTACGAGCAGTACTTC. The encoded protein is CASSGWDRSYEQYF.